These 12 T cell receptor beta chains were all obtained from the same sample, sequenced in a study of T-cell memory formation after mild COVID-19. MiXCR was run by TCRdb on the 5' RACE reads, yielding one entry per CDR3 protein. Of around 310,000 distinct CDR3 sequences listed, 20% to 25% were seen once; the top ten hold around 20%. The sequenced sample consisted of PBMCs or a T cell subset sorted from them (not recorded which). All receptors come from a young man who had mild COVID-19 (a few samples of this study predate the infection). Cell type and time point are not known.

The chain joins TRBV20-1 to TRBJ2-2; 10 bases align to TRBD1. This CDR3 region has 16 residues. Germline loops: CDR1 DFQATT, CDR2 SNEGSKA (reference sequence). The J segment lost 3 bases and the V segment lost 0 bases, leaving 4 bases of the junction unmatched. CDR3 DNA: TGCAGTGCTAGAGATCTGGACAGGGGGGACACCGGGGAGCTGTTTTTT. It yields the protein CSARDLDRGDTGELFF.

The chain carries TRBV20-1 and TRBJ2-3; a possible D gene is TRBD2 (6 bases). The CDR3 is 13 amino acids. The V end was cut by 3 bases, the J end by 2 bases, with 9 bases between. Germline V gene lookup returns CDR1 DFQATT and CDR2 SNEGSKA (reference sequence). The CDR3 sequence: CSARAGFTDTQYF. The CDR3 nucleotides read TGCAGTGCTAGGGCGGGATTCACAGATACGCAGTATTTT.

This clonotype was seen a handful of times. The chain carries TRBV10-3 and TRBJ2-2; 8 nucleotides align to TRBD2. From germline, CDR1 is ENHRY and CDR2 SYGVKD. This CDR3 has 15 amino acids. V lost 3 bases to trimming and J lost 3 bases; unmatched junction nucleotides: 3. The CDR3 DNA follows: TGTGCCATCAGTGAAGGAGCGGGGGACACCGGGGAGCTGTTTTTT. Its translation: CAISEGAGDTGELFF.

CDR3 sequence: CATSRDLAGPSRETQYF. The CDR3, as DNA: TGTGCCACCAGCAGAGATCTAGCGGGGCCAAGCAGGGAGACCCAGTACTTC. The chain carries TRBV15 and TRBJ2-5, with 9 bases lining up with TRBD2. Per germline, CDR1 LNHNV and CDR2 YYDKDF (reference sequence). This CDR3 is built from 17 residues. The V segment lost 0 bases and the J segment 5 bases; nucleotides outside the gene matches: 10.

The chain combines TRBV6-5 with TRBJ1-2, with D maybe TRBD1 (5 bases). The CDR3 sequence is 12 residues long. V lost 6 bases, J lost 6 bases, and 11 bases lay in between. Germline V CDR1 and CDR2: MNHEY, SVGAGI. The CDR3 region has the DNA TGTGCCAGCAGCTGGGGGGGGGATGGCTACACCTTC. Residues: CASSWGGDGYTF.

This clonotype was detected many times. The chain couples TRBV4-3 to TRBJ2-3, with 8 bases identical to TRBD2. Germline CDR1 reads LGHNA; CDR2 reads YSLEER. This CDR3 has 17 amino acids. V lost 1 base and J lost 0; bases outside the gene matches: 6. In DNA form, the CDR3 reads TGCGCCAGCAGCCAAGGGGCTAGCGGGTTTAGCACAGATACGCAGTATTTT. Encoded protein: CASSQGASGFSTDTQYF.

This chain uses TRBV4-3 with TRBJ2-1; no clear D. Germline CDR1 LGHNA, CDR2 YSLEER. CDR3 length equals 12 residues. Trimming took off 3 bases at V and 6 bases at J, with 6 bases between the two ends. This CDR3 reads CASSHLGNEQFF. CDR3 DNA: TGCGCCAGCAGCCACTTGGGCAATGAGCAGTTCTTC.

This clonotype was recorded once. The CDR3 nucleotides read TGCGCCAGCAGTGAAAAGGGGCGACCCGGAGAGACCCAGTACTTC. Amino acid sequence: CASSEKGRPGETQYF. The chain has TRBV10-1 and TRBJ2-5; D is possibly TRBD1 (5 bases). Germline CDR1 is WNHNN and CDR2 is SYGVQD (reference sequence). The CDR3 has 15 amino acids. Trimming pared 3 bases from V and 4 bases from J, leaving 15 bases between.

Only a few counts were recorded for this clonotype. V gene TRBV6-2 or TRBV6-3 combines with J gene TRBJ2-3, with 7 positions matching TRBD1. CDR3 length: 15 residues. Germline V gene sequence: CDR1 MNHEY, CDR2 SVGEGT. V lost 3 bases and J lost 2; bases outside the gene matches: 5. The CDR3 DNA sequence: TGTGCCAGCAGTTATCTACAGGGGACCACAGATACGCAGTATTTT. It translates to CASSYLQGTTDTQYF.

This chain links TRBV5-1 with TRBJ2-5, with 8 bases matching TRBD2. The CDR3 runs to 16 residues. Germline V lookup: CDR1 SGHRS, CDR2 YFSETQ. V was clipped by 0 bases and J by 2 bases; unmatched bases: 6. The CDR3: CASSLVGRGGQETQYF. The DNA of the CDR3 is TGCGCCAGCAGCTTGGTAGGCCGCGGGGGGCAAGAGACCCAGTACTTC.

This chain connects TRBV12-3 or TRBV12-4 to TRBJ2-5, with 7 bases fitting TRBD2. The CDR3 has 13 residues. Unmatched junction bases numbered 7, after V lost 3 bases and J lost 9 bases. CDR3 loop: CASSFGTSGAQYF. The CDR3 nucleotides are TGTGCCAGCAGTTTCGGTACCAGCGGGGCCCAGTACTTC.

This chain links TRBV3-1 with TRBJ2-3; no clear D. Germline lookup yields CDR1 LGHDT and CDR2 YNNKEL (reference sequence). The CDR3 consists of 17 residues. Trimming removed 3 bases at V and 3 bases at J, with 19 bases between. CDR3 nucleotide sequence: TGTGCCAGCAGCCATGGGCCTCCTGGTTTTTATACAGATACGCAGTATTTT. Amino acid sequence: CASSHGPPGFYTDTQYF.